The present T cell receptor (beta chain) was sequenced within a study of response to subunit inactivated influenza vaccine. TCRdb reanalysed the RT-PCR reads using MiXCR and keeps one entry per CDR3 protein. Found here are 500,000 to 600,000 distinct CDR3 sequences, roughly 8.2% of them singletons; the top ten hold roughly 13%. Per the germline V gene, CDR1 is SGDLS and CDR2 is YYNGEE. The ends were cut back, 4 bases at V and 3 bases at J, with 16 bases in the middle. The CDR3 is 16 residues long. The V and J genes are TRBV9 and TRBJ2-2, with unresolved D. The specimen comprised PBMCs from blood, sampled roughly 24 months after vaccination. This clonotype originated in a man aged 50-75 years who received an inactivated influenza vaccine. CDR3 coding DNA: TGTGCCAGCAGCTCGCTTGCGTCGCAGTACACCGGGGAGCTGTTTTTT. It encodes CASSSLASQYTGELFF.